The TCR beta chain described here comes from a study of T cell responses to AZD1222 COVID-19 vaccine. Study-wide findings and caveats: Repertoire collection took place solely once the T cell response had peaked. Females made up more of the donors, who were largely white British, and clonal diversity may have come out too low. Seropositive at baseline were only a handful of AZD1222 recipients. The study reported that nearly half of spike-specific TCRs target unmutated variant regions.

From germline, CDR1 is KGHDR and CDR2 SFDVKD. The CDR3 totals 17 residues. Trimming cost V 1 base and J 0 bases, with 12 bases left between them. Some clones are missing from TCRdb's copy, which holds only in-frame ones; the method was immunoSEQ multiplex PCR. The sample includes approximately 110,000 clones, around nine tenths of them seen just once. On this clone: The antigen is unknown.

This receptor was identified in an adult in good health. The sequences come from peripheral blood, collected on day 0 of AZD1222 vaccination. The rearrangement uses TRBV24-1 and TRBJ1-3; no clear D. CDR3 sequence reads: CATSDLGRELSGNTIYF. CDR3 nucleotides: TGTGCCACCAGTGATTTAGGGAGGGAACTCTCTGGAAACACCATATATTTT.